This TCR beta chain was recovered during a study of T cells in Graves' hyperthyroidism and ophthalmopathy. The CDR3 has 13 residues. The V and J ends lost 7 bases and 4 bases, in that order; junction bases with no gene match: 3. Germline lookup yields CDR1 MGHDK and CDR2 SYGVNS. From approximately 9.5 ml of fresh peripheral blood, PBMCs were isolated. Researchers took RNA transcripts and amplified the TCR beta CDR3 regions from them. A set of HTBI primers served as the primers for a first-round RT-PCR of the TCR CDR3. TCRdb independently ran MiXCR on the multiplex PCR reads; one entry per CDR3 protein. The repertoire holds a few hundred thousand distinct CDR3 sequences, under 20% seen once, with about 38% in the top ten.

V is TRBV25-1 and J is TRBJ2-1, with TRBD1 matching over 8 bases. Sequencing was done on a sample of blood. The sequence came from a man aged 18-30 years with Graves' ophthalmopathy. The CDR3 sequence: CASTRTGYNEQFF. The DNA of the CDR3 is TGTGCCAGCACGAGGACAGGGTACAATGAGCAGTTCTTC.